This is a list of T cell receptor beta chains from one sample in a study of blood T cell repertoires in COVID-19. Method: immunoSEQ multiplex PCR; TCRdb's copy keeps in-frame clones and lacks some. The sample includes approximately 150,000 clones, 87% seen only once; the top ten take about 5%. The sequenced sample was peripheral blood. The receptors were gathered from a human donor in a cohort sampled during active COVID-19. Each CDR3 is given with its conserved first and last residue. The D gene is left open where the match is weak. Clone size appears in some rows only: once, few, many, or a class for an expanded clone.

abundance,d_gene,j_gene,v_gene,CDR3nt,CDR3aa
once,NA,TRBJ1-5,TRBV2,TGTGCCAGCAACGGGGGGGCAGCGAGCAATCAGCCCCAGCATTTT,CASNGGAASNQPQHF
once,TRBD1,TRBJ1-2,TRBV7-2,TGTGCCAGCAGCTTAGCCCAGGGGGCAAACTATGGCTACACCTTC,CASSLAQGANYGYTF
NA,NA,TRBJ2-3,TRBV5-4,TGTGCCAGCAGCTTCGGGGGGCGCCCCACAGATACGCAGTATTTT,CASSFGGRPTDTQYF
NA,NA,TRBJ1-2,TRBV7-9,TGTGCCAGCAGCTTAGGGGGACTCTCCTCTGGCTACACCTTC,CASSLGGLSSGYTF
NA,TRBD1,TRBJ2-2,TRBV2,TGTGCCCGGGGGACAGGGGCGGAGACCGGGGAGCTGTTTTTT,CARGTGAETGELFF
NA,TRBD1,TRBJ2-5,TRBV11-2,TGTGCCAGCAGCTCAGACGGGACAGGGGAAGAGACCCAGTACTTC,CASSSDGTGEETQYF
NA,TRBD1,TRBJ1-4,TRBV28,TGTGCCAGCAGGGGGGGGACAGGCCCCTTTCTTTTTAATGAAAAACTGTTTTTT,CASRGGTGPFLFNEKLFF
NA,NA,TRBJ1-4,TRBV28,TGTGCCAGCACCTCCACGAACTCAAATGAAAAACTGTTTTTT,CASTSTNSNEKLFF
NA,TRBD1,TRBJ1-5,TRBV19,TGTGCCAGTAGTATAGGAGGCAGGGGGCCATATCAGCCCCAGCATTTT,CASSIGGRGPYQPQHF
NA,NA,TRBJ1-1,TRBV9,TGTGCCAGCAGCGTAGCTACGAACACTGAAGCTTTCTTT,CASSVATNTEAFF
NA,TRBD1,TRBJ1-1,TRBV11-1,TGTGCCAGCAGTTGGGGACAGGTCTCCACTGAAGCTTTCTTT,CASSWGQVSTEAFF
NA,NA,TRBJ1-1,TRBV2,TGTGCCAGCAGAAAATCGGGGAACACTGAAGCTTTCTTT,CASRKSGNTEAFF
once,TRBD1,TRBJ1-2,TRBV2,TGTGCCAGCAGAACAGGGGGCAGCCTCGATGGCTACACCTTC,CASRTGGSLDGYTF
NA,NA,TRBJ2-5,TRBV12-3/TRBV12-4,TGTGCCACCCGGGGGAACCAAGAGACCCAGTACTTC,CATRGNQETQYF
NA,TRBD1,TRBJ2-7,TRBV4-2,TGTGCCAGCAGCCAATTTTTTGCCGGGACAGGGAGCTCCTACGAGCAGTACTTC,CASSQFFAGTGSSYEQYF
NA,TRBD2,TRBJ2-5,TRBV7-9,TGTGCCAGCAGCTCCCGGCTAGCGGTCCGGGAGACCCAGTACTTC,CASSSRLAVRETQYF
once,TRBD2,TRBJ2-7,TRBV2,TGTGCCAGCAGTGACCCCGGACTAGCGGGGGGGTCCTACGAGCAGTACTTC,CASSDPGLAGGSYEQYF
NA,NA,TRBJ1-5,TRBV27,TGTGCCAGCAGTTTCGTCACTCGAAGTACGACAGGCGCTAGCAATCAGCCCCAGCATTTT,CASSFVTRSTTGASNQPQHF
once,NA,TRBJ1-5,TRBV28,TGTGCCAGCAGTATGACTGGAGGTAGCAATCAGCCCCAGCATTTT,CASSMTGGSNQPQHF
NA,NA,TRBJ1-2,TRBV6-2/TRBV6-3,TGTGCCAGCAGTTACTCGCGCGCCAGGGCAACAGCTAACTATGGCTACACCTTC,CASSYSRARATANYGYTF
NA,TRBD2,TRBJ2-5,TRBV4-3,TGCGCCAGCAGCCAAGATTTGCCGGGGAGGGGAGAGACCCAGTACTTC,CASSQDLPGRGETQYF
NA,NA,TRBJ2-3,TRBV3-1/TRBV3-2,TGTGCCAGCAGCAGCTTGCGGACTTACGCAGATACGCAGTATTTT,CASSSLRTYADTQYF
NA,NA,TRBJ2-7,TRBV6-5,TGTGCCAGCAGTTATGGGGGGAACGAGCAGTACTTC,CASSYGGNEQYF